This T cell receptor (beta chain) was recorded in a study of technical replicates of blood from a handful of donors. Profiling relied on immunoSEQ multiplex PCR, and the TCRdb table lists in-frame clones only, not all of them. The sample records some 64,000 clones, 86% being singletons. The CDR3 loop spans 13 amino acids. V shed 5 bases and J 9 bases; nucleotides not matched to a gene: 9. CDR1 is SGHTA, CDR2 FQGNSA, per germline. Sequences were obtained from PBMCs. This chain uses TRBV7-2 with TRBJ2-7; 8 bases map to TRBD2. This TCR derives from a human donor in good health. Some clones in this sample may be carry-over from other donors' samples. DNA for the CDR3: TGTGCCAGCAGCACCGGGACTAGGGGTCGGCAGTACTTC. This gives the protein CASSTGTRGRQYF.